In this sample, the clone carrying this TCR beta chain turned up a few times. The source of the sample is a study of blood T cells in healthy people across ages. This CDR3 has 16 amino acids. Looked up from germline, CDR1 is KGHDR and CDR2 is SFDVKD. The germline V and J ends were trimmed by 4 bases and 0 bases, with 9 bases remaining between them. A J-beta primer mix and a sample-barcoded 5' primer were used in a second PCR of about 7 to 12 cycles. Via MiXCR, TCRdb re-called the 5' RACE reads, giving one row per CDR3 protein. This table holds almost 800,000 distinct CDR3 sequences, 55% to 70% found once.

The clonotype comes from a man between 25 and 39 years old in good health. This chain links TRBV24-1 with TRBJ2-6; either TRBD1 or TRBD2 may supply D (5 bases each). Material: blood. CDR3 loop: CATSEGTVSGANVLTF. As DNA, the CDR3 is TGTGCCACCAGTGAGGGGACGGTCTCTGGGGCCAACGTCCTGACTTTC.